The clone carrying this T cell receptor (beta chain) appeared many times. The data originate from a study of naive and memory T cell subsets. An equimolar mix of two oligonucleotides served as the beta constant-region primer for TRBC1 and TRBC2. TCRdb called the UMI-ligation and nested PCR reads again in MiXCR, with one record for every CDR3 protein. Altogether tens of thousands of distinct CDR3 sequences are present, around 7% being singletons, with the ten largest covering about 1.6%. V shed 6 bases and J 2 bases; nucleotides not matched to a gene: 4. This CDR3 contains 14 residues. The TCR comes from a human donor in good health. Sequences were obtained from central memory CD4+ T cells from blood. The J gene is TRBJ1-5, the V gene TRBV12-3 or TRBV12-4; 7 nucleotides line up with TRBD1. The CDR3: CASRQGQGNQPQHF. CDR3 in DNA: TGTGCCAGCAGACAGGGGCAAGGCAATCAGCCCCAGCATTTT.